This T cell receptor (beta chain) was profiled in a study of T cells of healthy individuals. TCRdb reprocessed the 5' RACE reads with MiXCR, giving one entry per CDR3 protein. The repertoire holds 75,000 to 95,000 distinct CDR3 sequences, with more than 4.5% as singletons. This CDR3 comprises 15 residues. Deletions cut 6 bases from V and 4 bases from J, with 17 bases between. CDR1 and CDR2 (germline): MDHEN, SYDVKM. This clonotype was detected many times. The J gene is TRBJ2-3, the V gene TRBV28, with D perhaps TRBD2 (6 bases). This clonotype originated in a female donor in good health. DNA for the CDR3: TGTGCCAGCAGGACTAGGCTTCGCAGGGCAGATACGCAGTATTTT. Its translation is CASRTRLRRADTQYF.